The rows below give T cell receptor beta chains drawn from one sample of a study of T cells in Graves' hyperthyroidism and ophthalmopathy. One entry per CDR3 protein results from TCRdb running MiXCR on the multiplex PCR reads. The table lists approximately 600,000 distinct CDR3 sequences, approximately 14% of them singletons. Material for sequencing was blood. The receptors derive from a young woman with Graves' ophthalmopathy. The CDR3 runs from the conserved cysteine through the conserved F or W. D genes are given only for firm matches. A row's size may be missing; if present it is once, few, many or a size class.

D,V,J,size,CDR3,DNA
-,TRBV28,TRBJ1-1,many,CASSLGLVRAPLMNTEAFF,TGTGCCAGCAGTTTAGGGTTAGTCCGGGCTCCCCTTATGAACACTGAAGCTTTCTTT
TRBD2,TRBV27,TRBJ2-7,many,CASTLPGLAGGLRSYEQYF,TGTGCCAGCACCCTTCCGGGACTAGCGGGAGGGCTAAGGTCCTACGAGCAGTACTTC
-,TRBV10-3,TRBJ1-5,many,CATRGGATAESQPQHF,TGTGCCACCCGAGGAGGGGCTACTGCAGAGAGTCAGCCCCAGCATTTT
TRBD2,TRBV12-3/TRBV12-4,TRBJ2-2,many,CASSLGGGLAGWTIGELFF,TGTGCCAGCAGTTTGGGTGGGGGACTAGCGGGGTGGACGATCGGGGAGCTGTTTTTT
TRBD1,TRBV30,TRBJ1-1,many,CAESGTGIAEAFF,TGTGCCGAAAGTGGGACAGGGATAGCTGAAGCTTTCTTT
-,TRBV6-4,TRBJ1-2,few,CASSDGSPANYGYTF,TGTGCCAGCAGTGACGGGTCACCAGCTAACTATGGCTACACCTTC
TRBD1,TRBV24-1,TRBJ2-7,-,CATSDLSDRGGSEQYF,TGTGCCACCAGTGATTTGTCGGACAGGGGGGGGTCCGAGCAGTACTTC
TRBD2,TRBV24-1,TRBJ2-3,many,CATRAAGLAEEITDTQYF,TGTGCCACCAGGGCAGCGGGACTAGCGGAGGAAATCACAGATACGCAGTATTTT
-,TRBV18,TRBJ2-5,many,CASSVGRRETQYF,TGTGCCAGCTCCGTAGGAAGACGAGAGACCCAGTACTTC
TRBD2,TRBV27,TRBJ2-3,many,CASSSGLAQGTQYF,TGTGCCAGCAGTTCCGGACTAGCTCAGGGGACGCAGTATTTT
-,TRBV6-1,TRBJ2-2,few,CASTPYGANTGELFF,TGTGCCAGCACCCCATATGGGGCGAACACCGGGGAGCTGTTTTTT
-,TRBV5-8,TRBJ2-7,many,CASSLGLILSYEQYF,TGTGCCAGCAGCTTGGGGCTAATCCTATCCTACGAGCAGTACTTC
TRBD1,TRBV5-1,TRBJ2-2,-,CASSPGQGVAGELFF,TGCGCCAGCAGCCCGGGACAGGGGGTTGCCGGGGAGCTGTTTTTT
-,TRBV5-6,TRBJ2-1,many,CASSRMNEQFF,TGTGCCAGCAGTCGGATGAATGAGCAGTTCTTC
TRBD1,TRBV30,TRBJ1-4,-,CAWTGAGTGIEKLFF,TGTGCCTGGACGGGGGCCGGGACAGGGATTGAAAAACTGTTTTTT
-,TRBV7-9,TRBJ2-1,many,CASSFWGGTGNLLGEQFF,TGTGCCAGCAGCTTCTGGGGGGGAACAGGGAACCTTTTAGGGGAGCAGTTCTTC
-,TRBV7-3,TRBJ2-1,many,CASSGGGDTYNEQFF,TGTGCCAGCAGCGGAGGCGGGGACACCTACAATGAGCAGTTCTTC
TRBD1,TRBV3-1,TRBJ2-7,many,CASSQYKGQGSYEQYF,TGTGCCAGCAGCCAATACAAGGGACAGGGCTCCTACGAGCAGTACTTC
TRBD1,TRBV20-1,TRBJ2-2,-,CSARDRAGGFGELFF,TGCAGTGCTAGAGATCGGGCAGGGGGCTTCGGGGAGCTGTTTTTT
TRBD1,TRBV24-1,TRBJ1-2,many,CATSDWGTEYTF,TGTGCCACCAGTGATTGGGGGACAGAGTACACCTTC
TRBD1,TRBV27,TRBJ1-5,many,CASSLSWDRTRNQPQHF,TGTGCCAGCAGTTTATCGTGGGACAGGACACGCAATCAGCCCCAGCATTTT
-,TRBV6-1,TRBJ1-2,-,CASSEAQERDGYTF,TGTGCCAGCAGTGAAGCGCAGGAGAGGGATGGCTACACCTTC
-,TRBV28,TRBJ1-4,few,CASSLGRSGKLFF,TGTGCCAGCAGTTTAGGGAGGAGTGGAAAACTGTTTTTT
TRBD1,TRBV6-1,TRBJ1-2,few,CASSERSAGGASGYTF,TGTGCCAGCAGTGAAAGGTCGGCAGGGGGTGCGAGTGGCTACACCTTC
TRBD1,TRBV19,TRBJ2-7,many,CASSTTGTGNYEQYF,TGTGCCAGTAGTACCACCGGGACAGGGAACTACGAGCAGTACTTC
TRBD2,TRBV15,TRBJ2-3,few,CATSRDLVFGGGRADTQYF,TGTGCCACCAGCAGAGATCTGGTCTTTGGGGGAGGGCGTGCAGATACGCAGTATTTT
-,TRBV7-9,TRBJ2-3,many,CASRQGRTDTQYF,TGTGCCAGCAGACAAGGGCGGACAGATACGCAGTATTTT
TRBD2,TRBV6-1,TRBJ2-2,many,CASKLAGNTGELFF,TGTGCCAGCAAGCTAGCGGGAAACACCGGGGAGCTGTTTTTT
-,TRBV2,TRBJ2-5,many,CASARDFQVETQYF,TGTGCCAGCGCCCGGGACTTCCAAGTGGAGACCCAGTACTTC
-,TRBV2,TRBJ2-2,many,CASSDQDTGELFF,TGTGCCAGCAGTGATCAAGACACCGGGGAGCTGTTTTTT
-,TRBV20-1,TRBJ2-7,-,CSTRGLSGEISYEQYF,TGCAGTACTAGGGGGCTTAGCGGGGAAATCTCCTACGAGCAGTACTTC
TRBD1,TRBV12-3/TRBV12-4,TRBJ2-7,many,CASRGDRDEQYF,TGTGCCAGCAGGGGGGACAGGGATGAGCAGTACTTC
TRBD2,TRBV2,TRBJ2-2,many,CASSLSGVNTGELFF,TGTGCCAGCAGTCTAAGCGGGGTGAACACCGGGGAGCTGTTTTTT
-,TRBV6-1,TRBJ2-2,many,CASSSVNTGELFF,TGTGCCAGCAGCAGCGTGAACACCGGGGAGCTGTTTTTT
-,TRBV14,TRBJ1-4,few,CASSRNRLQGGNEKLFF,TGTGCCAGCAGCCGCAACCGACTGCAGGGAGGGAATGAAAAACTGTTTTTT
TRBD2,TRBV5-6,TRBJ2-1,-,CASSSRGLAYNEQFF,TGTGCCAGCAGCTCGAGGGGACTAGCCTACAATGAGCAGTTCTTC
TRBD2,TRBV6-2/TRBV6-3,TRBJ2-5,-,CASSYSKGLAGGNQETQYF,TGTGCCAGCAGTTACTCGAAGGGACTAGCGGGAGGCAACCAAGAGACCCAGTACTTC
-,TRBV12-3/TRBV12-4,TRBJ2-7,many,CASSLRGHFTYEQYF,TGTGCCAGCAGTTTAAGGGGACACTTTACCTACGAGCAGTACTTC
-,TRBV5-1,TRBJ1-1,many,CASSLAIEITEAFF,TGCGCCAGCAGCTTGGCCATCGAGATCACTGAAGCTTTCTTT
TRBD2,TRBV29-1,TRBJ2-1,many,CSVAIAGASYNEQFF,TGCAGCGTAGCTATAGCGGGAGCCTCTTACAATGAGCAGTTCTTC
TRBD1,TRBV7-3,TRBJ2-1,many,CASSVDRGNEQFF,TGTGCCAGCAGCGTGGACAGGGGGAATGAGCAGTTCTTC
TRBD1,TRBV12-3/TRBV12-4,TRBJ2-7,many,CATSSGTESSYEQYF,TGTGCCACTAGTTCCGGGACAGAGAGCTCCTACGAGCAGTACTTC
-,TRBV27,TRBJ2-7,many,CASSLSGGSEQYF,TGTGCCAGCAGTTTATCGGGGGGTAGCGAGCAGTACTTC
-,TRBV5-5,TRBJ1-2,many,CASSSPTGGLGYTF,TGTGCCAGCAGCTCCCCGACAGGTGGTCTCGGCTACACCTTC
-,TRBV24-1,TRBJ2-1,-,CATSGGGAHEQFF,TGTGCCACCAGTGGTGGAGGGGCACATGAGCAGTTCTTC
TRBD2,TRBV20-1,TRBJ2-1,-,CSANYPLAAYNEQFF,TGCAGTGCTAATTATCCGCTAGCGGCATACAATGAGCAGTTCTTC
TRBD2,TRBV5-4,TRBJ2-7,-,CASSLGRGRGTKIHAYERYF,TGTGCCAGCAGCTTGGGTCGCGGGAGGGGTACCAAAATACACGCCTACGAGCGGTACTTC
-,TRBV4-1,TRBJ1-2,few,CASSQAGTLNGYTF,TGCGCCAGCAGCCAAGCTGGGACCCTGAATGGCTACACCTTC
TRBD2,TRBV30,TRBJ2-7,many,CAWSVGGWDEQYF,TGTGCCTGGAGTGTGGGAGGGTGGGACGAGCAGTACTTC
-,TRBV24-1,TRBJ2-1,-,CATSGRETSYNGQFF,TGTGCCACCAGTGGACGGGAGACCTCCTACAATGGGCAGTTCTTC
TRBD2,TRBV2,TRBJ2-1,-,CASRGTRGYNEQFF,TGTGCCAGCAGGGGGACTAGGGGCTACAATGAGCAGTTCTTC
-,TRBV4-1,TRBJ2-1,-,CASSQVADPYNEQFF,TGCGCCAGCAGCCAGGTAGCGGACCCCTACAATGAGCAGTTCTTC